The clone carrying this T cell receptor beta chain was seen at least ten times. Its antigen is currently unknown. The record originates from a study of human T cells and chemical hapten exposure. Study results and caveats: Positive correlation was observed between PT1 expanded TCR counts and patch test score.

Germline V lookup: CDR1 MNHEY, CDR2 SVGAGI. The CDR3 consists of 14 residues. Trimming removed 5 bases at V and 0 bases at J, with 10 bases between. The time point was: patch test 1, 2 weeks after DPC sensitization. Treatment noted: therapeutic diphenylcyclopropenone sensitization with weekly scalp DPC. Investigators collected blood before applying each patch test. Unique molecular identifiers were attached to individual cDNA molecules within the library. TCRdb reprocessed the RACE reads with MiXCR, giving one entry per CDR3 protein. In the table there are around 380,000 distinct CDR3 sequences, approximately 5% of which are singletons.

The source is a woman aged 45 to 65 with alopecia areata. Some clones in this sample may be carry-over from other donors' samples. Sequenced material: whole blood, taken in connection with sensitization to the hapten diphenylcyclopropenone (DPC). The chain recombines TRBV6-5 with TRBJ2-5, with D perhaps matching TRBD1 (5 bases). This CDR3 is CASSRTPYQETQYF. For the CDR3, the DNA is TGTGCCAGCAGTCGGACACCGTACCAAGAGACCCAGTACTTC.